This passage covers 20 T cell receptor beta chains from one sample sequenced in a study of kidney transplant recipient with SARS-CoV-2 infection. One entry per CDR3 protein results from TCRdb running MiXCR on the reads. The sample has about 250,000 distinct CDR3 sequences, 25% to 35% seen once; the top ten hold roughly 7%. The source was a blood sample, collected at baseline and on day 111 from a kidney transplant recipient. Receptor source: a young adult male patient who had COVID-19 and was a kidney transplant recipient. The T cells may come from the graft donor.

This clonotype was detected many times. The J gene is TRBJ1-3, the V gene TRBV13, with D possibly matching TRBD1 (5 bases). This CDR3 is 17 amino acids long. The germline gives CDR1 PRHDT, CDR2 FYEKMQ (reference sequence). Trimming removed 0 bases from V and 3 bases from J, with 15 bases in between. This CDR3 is CASSLGGPSGFGNTIYF. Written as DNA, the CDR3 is TGTGCCAGCAGCTTAGGGGGCCCCTCAGGGTTTGGAAACACCATATATTTT.

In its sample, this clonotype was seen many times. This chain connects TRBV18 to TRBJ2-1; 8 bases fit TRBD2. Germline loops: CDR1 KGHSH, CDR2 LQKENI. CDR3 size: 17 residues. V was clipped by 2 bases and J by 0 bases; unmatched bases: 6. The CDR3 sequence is CASSPYYSGTSYNEQFF. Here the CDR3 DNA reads TGTGCCAGCTCACCATATTATAGCGGGACCTCCTACAATGAGCAGTTCTTC.

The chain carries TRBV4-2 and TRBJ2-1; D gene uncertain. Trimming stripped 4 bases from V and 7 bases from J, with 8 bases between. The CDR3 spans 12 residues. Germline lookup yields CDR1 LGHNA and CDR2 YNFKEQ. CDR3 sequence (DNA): TGTGCCAGCAGCCGCGACTGGAATGAGCAGTTCTTC. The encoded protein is CASSRDWNEQFF.

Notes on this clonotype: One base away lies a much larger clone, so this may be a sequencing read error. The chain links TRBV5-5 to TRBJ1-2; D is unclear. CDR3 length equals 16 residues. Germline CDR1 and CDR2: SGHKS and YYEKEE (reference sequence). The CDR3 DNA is TGTGCCAGCGGTGCCAATGTCTCGCGAAAGACCTATGGCTACGCCTTC. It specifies CASGANVSRKTYGYAF.

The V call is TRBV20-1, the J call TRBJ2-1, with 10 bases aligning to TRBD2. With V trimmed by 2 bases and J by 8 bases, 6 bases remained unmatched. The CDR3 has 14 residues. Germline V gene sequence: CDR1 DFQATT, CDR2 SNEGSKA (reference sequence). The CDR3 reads CSARSGTSVDEQFF. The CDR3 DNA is TGCAGTGCTAGATCCGGGACTAGCGTGGATGAGCAGTTCTTC.

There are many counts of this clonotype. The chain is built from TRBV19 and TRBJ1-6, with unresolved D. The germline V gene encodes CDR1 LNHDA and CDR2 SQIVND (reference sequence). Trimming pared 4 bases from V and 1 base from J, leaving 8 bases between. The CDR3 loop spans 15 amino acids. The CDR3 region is CASSRGTSYNSPLHF. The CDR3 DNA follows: TGTGCCAGTAGTAGAGGAACATCCTATAATTCACCCCTCCACTTT.

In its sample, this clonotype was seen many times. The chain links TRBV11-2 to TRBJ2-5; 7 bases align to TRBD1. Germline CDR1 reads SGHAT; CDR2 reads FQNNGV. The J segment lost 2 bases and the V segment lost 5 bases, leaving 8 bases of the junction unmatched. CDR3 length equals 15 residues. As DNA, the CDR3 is TGTGCCAGCAGCCCCGACAGGGTAGGGCAAGAGACCCAGTACTTC. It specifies CASSPDRVGQETQYF.

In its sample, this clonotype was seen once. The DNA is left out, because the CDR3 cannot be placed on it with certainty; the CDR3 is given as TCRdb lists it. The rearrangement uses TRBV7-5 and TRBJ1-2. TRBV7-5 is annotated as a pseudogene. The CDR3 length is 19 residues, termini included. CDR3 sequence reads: CISVPGYRVEVGKTYGYTF.

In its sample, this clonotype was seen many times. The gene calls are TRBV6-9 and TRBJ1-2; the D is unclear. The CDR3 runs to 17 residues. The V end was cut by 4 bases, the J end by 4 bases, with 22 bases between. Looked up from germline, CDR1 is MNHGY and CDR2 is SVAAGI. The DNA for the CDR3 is TGTGCCAGCAGTTTGAAAAAGCCTTACGGAAAGACCTATGGCTACACCTTC. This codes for CASSLKKPYGKTYGYTF.

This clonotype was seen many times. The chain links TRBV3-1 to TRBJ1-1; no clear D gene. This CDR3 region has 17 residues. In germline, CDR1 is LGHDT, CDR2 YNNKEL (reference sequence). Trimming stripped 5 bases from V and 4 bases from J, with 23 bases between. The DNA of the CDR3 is TGTGCCAGCAGCGGGTCCTGTCCCATTTCAATTCGCACTGAAGCTTTCTTT. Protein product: CASSGSCPISIRTEAFF.

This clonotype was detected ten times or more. CDR3 nucleotides: TGCGCCAGCAGCCAAGTTGCGGGGTCGAAGAACTATGGCTACACCTTC. This encodes CASSQVAGSKNYGYTF. The chain combines TRBV4-1 with TRBJ1-2; no reliable D call. Between the trimmed V and J ends, which lost 1 base and 2 bases, there was a span of 14 bases. The CDR3 has 16 amino acids. The V gene's germline CDR1 is MGHRA and CDR2 YSYEKL.

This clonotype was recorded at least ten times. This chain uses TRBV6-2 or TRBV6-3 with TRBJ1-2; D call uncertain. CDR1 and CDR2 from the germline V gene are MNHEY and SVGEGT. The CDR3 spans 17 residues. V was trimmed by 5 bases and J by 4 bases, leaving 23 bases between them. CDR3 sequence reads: CASSMVHCIGKTYGYTF. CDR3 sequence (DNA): TGTGCCAGCAGTATGGTGCACTGCATCGGAAAGACCTATGGCTACACCTTC.

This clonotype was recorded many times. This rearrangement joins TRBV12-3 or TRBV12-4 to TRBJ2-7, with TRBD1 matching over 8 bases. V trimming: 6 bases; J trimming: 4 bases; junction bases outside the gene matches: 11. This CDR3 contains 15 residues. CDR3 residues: CASSPWTGSRYEQYF. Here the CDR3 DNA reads TGTGCCAGCAGCCCCTGGACAGGGAGTAGGTACGAGCAGTACTTC.

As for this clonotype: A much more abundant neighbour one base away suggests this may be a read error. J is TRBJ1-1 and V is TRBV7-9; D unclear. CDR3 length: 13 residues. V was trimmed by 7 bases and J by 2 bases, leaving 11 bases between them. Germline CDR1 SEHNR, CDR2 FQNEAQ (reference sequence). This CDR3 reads CASNAEGNTEAFF. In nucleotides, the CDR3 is TGTGCCAGCAACGCGGAGGGCAACACTGAAGCTTTCTTT.

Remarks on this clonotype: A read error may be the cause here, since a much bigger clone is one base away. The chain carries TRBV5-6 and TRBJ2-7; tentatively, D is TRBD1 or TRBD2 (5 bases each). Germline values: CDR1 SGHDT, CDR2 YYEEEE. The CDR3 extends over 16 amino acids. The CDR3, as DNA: TGTGCCAGCAGCCCCCCCTCCTTTCGGGGCTCCCACGAGCAGTACTTC. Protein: CASSPPSFRGSHEQYF.

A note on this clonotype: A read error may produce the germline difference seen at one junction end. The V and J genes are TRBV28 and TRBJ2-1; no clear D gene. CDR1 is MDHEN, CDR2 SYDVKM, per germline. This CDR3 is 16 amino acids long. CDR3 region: CASSYPGLSSYNGQFF. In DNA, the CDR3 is TGTGCCAGCAGTTATCCGGGCCTGAGCTCCTACAATGGGCAGTTCTTC. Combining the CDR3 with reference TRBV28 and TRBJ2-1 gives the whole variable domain DVKVTQSSRYLVKRTGEKVFLECVQDMDHENMFWYRQDPGLGLRLIYFSYDVKMKEKGDIPEGYSVSREKKERFSLILESASTNQTSMYLCASSYPGLSSYNGQFFGPGTRLTVL.

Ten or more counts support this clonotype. This CDR3 reads CATSRDRDSSYEQYV. In DNA form, the CDR3 reads TGTGCCACCAGCAGAGATCGGGACAGCTCCTACGAGCAGTACGTC. The rearrangement joins TRBV15 to TRBJ2-7; TRBD1 matches at 7 bases. Germline CDR1 and CDR2: LNHNV and YYDKDF (reference sequence). V was clipped by 0 bases and J by 0 bases; unmatched bases: 2. The CDR3 loop spans 15 amino acids.

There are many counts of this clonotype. The CDR3: CASSDRVLEQYF. DNA for the CDR3: TGTGCCAGCAGTGACAGGGTCTTGGAGCAGTACTTC. The V call is TRBV6-5, the J call TRBJ2-7; TRBD1 agrees at 7 bases. The V gene end was trimmed by 5 bases and the J gene end by 7 bases; junction bases not matched to a gene: 5. CDR1 MNHEY and CDR2 SVGAGI come from the germline V gene. The CDR3 sequence is 12 residues long.

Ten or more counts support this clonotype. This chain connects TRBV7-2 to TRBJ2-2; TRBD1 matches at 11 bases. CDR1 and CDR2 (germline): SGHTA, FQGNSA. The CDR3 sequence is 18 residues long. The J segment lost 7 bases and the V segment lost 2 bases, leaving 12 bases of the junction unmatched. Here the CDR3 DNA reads TGTGCCAGCAGCTTATACCCCCCAGGACAGGGGGCTGACGGGGAGCTGTTTTTT. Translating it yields CASSLYPPGQGADGELFF.

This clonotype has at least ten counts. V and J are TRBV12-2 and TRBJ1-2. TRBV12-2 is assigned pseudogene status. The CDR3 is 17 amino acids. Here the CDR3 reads CASRRHWTPRKTYGYTF. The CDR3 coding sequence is TGTGCAAGTCGCCGGCACTGGACTCCACGAAAGACCTATGGCTACACCTTC.